These 29 T cell receptor beta chains originate from one sample sequenced in a study of blood T cell repertoires in COVID-19. Sequencing was performed with immunoSEQ multiplex PCR; in TCRdb, only in-frame clones are kept and a portion is missing. The repertoire has a few hundred thousand clones, around 90% of them found once; the top ten carry around 1%. The sample taken for sequencing was PBMCs or T cells enriched from blood (not recorded which). The origin of the receptors is a woman younger than 45 who had recovered from COVID-19.

CDR3 in amino acids: CASSRPGEVNTEAFF. CDR3 nucleotide sequence: TGTGCCAGCAGTCGACCAGGGGAAGTGAACACTGAAGCTTTCTTT. V and J are TRBV28 and TRBJ1-1; possibly TRBD1 for D (6 bases). Germline values: CDR1 MDHEN, CDR2 SYDVKM. V was shortened by 5 bases and J by 0 bases, with 13 bases between the two germline ends. The CDR3 sequence is 15 residues long.

This clone was seen a few times. The chain joins TRBV7-9 to TRBJ2-7; the match to TRBD2 covers 12 bases. V gave up 4 bases and J gave up 7 bases; unmatched junction bases: 2. Germline lookup yields CDR1 SEHNR and CDR2 FQNEAQ (reference sequence). There are 13 residues in the CDR3. The CDR3 reads CASSSSGREEQYF. In DNA form, the CDR3 reads TGTGCCAGCAGCTCTAGCGGGAGGGAGGAGCAGTACTTC.

V gene TRBV12-3 or TRBV12-4 combines with J gene TRBJ1-2, with 8 bases matching TRBD1. The CDR3 sequence is 11 residues long. V was pared by 8 bases and J by 4 bases, with 0 bases of the junction left unmatched. The CDR3 nucleotides are TGTGCCAGCCAGGGGGCCTATGGCTACACCTTC. Translated: CASQGAYGYTF.

The chain combines TRBV24-1 with TRBJ2-2; possible D gene TRBD1, 5 bases. Germline V CDR1 and CDR2: KGHDR, SFDVKD. The CDR3 length is 12 residues. The germline V and J ends were trimmed by 9 bases and 7 bases, with 11 bases remaining between them. CDR3: CATSGYYGELFF. CDR3 DNA: TGTGCCACCTCAGGGTATTACGGGGAGCTGTTTTTT.

This clone has a single count. The chain couples TRBV19 to TRBJ1-1, with D possibly TRBD1 on 6 matching bases. V gave up 2 bases and J gave up 6 bases, with 10 bases separating them. The CDR3 consists of 13 residues. Germline CDR1 LNHDA, CDR2 SQIVND (reference sequence). DNA of the CDR3: TGTGCCAGTAGTATACAGGGGTTTGCTGAAGCTTTCTTT. It encodes CASSIQGFAEAFF.

This clone occurred once. The CDR3 DNA sequence: TGTGCCAGCAGCTTAGCGCATACTTTTATCTATGGCTACACCTTC. Its protein is CASSLAHTFIYGYTF. The J gene is TRBJ1-2, the V gene TRBV7-9; D gene ambiguous. Germline V lookup: CDR1 SEHNR, CDR2 FQNEAQ (reference sequence). V shed 0 bases and J shed 4 bases, with 12 bases lying between them. The CDR3 is 15 amino acids. Full variable domain (rest looked up from reference TRBV7-9 and TRBJ1-2): DTGVSQNPRHKITKRGQNVTFRCDPISEHNRLYWYRQTLGQGPEFLTYFQNEAQLEKSRLLSDRFSAERPKGSFSTLEIQRTEQGDSAMYLCASSLAHTFIYGYTFGSGTRLTVV.

The gene calls are TRBV19 and TRBJ1-5; possibly TRBD1 for D (6 bases). Trimming stripped 3 bases from V and 2 bases from J, with 8 bases between. This CDR3 is 14 amino acids long. Germline V gene lookup returns CDR1 LNHDA and CDR2 SQIVND (reference sequence). The CDR3 region has the DNA TGTGCCAGTAGTATCAGGGGTCGCAATCAGCCCCAGCATTTT. Its translation: CASSIRGRNQPQHF.

The J gene is TRBJ2-1, the V gene TRBV10-1; TRBD1 aligns across 12 bases. The V gene end was trimmed by 8 bases and the J gene end by 6 bases; junction bases not matched to a gene: 5. Germline V gene sequence: CDR1 WNHNN, CDR2 SYGVQD (reference sequence). The CDR3 consists of 14 residues. The CDR3 region is CASGGQGAGNEQFF. DNA for the CDR3: TGCGCCAGCGGGGGACAGGGGGCCGGCAATGAGCAGTTCTTC.

The chain joins TRBV13 to TRBJ2-1, with 9 nucleotides matching TRBD2. J was trimmed by 4 bases and V by 4 bases; bases with no gene match: 5. This CDR3 is 15 amino acids long. Germline V gives CDR1 PRHDT, CDR2 FYEKMQ (reference sequence). CDR3 loop: CASSWRGLAYNEQFF. CDR3 DNA: TGTGCCAGCAGCTGGAGGGGACTAGCTTACAATGAGCAGTTCTTC.

The V and J genes are TRBV19 and TRBJ1-1, with D unclear. Trimming left V 5 bases short and J 2 bases short, with 15 bases between. The CDR3 totals 15 residues. CDR1 LNHDA and CDR2 SQIVND come from the germline V gene (reference sequence). CDR3 coding DNA: TGTGCCAGTAGTTTAGGGAGGGTAGGCAACACTGAAGCTTTCTTT. Translation: CASSLGRVGNTEAFF.

V is TRBV23-1 and J is TRBJ1-2; no clear D gene. TRBV23-1 belongs to the ORF category, with a function that is uncertain. CDR3 length: 15 amino acids. The V end was cut by 5 bases, the J end by 1 base, with 14 bases between. The CDR3 region is CASSIPKNFNYGYTF. The CDR3 region has the DNA TGCGCCAGCAGTATCCCGAAAAACTTTAACTATGGCTACACCTTC.

The chain joins TRBV27 to TRBJ2-3; D unclear. The CDR3 consists of 12 residues. V was cut by 5 bases and J by 4 bases, with 7 bases left in between. Germline CDR1 MNHEY, CDR2 SMNVEV (reference sequence). In nucleotides, the CDR3 is TGTGCCAGCAGTCCACGGGCAGATACGCAGTATTTT. It specifies CASSPRADTQYF.

The CDR3: CASSLTSPSYNEQFF. The CDR3 DNA sequence: TGTGCCAGCAGTTTGACTAGCCCCTCCTACAATGAGCAGTTCTTC. This chain links TRBV6-2 or TRBV6-3 with TRBJ2-1, with 7 positions matching TRBD2. Trimming removed 4 bases from V and 0 bases from J; junction bases left unmatched: 3. Looked up from germline, CDR1 is MNHEY and CDR2 is SVGEGT. This CDR3 has 15 amino acids.

The chain joins TRBV27 to TRBJ2-1, with 11 bases aligning to TRBD2. Losses at the gene ends were 4 bases for V and 12 bases for J; bases not matched to a gene: 8. The CDR3 extends over 14 amino acids. Germline lookup yields CDR1 MNHEY and CDR2 SMNVEV (reference sequence). The CDR3, as DNA: TGTGCCAGCAGTTACCCGACTAGCGGGGCCCTGCAGTTCTTC. Translating it yields CASSYPTSGALQFF.

Details on this clone: One end of the junction fails to match germline, which may point to a read error. The J gene is TRBJ1-1, the V gene TRBV5-1, with a weak D call TRBD1 (5 bases). Germline lookup yields CDR1 SGHRS and CDR2 YFSETQ. This CDR3 comprises 16 residues. CDR3 sequence (DNA): TGCGCCCGCAGCCCTGCGGCGGGGGGGGTTGGTACTGAAGCTTTCTTT. This gives the protein CARSPAAGGVGTEAFF. Filled out from reference TRBV5-1 and TRBJ1-1, the complete variable domain reads KAGVTQTPRYLIKTRGQQVTLSCSPISGHRSVSWYQQTPGQGLQFLFEYFSETQRNKGNFPGRFSGRQFSNSRSEMNVSTLELGDSALYLCARSPAAGGVGTEAFFGQGTRLTVV.

The chain employs TRBV5-4 and TRBJ1-2, with 7 bases matching TRBD1. V shed 0 bases and J 2 bases; nucleotides not matched to a gene: 7. Germline CDR1 and CDR2: SGHNT and YYREEE (reference sequence). The CDR3 runs to 16 residues. Here the CDR3 reads CASSLVGGAGNYGYTF. The DNA of the CDR3 is TGTGCCAGCAGCTTGGTAGGGGGCGCAGGGAACTATGGCTACACCTTC.

The CDR3 reads CASSEYDSSPYGYTF. CDR3 in DNA: TGTGCCAGCAGTGAATACGACAGTTCACCCTATGGCTACACCTTC. This chain joins TRBV25-1 and TRBJ1-2; weak D call: TRBD1 (5 bases). This CDR3 has 15 residues. From germline, CDR1 is MGHDK and CDR2 SYGVNS. V shed 0 bases and J shed 4 bases, with 12 bases lying between them.

The chain uses TRBV18 and TRBJ2-7; 9 nucleotides match TRBD2. The CDR3 has 17 amino acids. Trimming cost V 3 bases and J 1 base; bases outside gene matches: 10. Germline loops: CDR1 KGHSH, CDR2 LQKENI. CDR3 loop: CASSPPLGGGESYEQYF. The CDR3 DNA reads as TGTGCCAGCTCACCGCCCCTTGGCGGGGGGGAGTCCTACGAGCAGTACTTC.

This chain links TRBV10-3 with TRBJ1-2; 10 nucleotides line up with TRBD1. The CDR3 spans 18 residues. CDR1 is ENHRY and CDR2 is SYGVKD in the germline V gene. After removal of 6 bases from V and 4 bases from J, the junction contained 17 bases not matched to a gene. CDR3 loop: CAIRRGRHTTGGVYGYTF. CDR3 coding DNA: TGTGCCATCAGGAGGGGGAGACATACGACAGGGGGCGTCTATGGCTACACCTTC.

The CDR3 loop is CASSVETGTGREQYF. Here the CDR3 DNA reads TGTGCCAGCAGCGTAGAAACCGGGACAGGGCGAGAGCAGTACTTC. This chain connects TRBV9 to TRBJ2-7; 9 bases match TRBD1. This CDR3 has 15 amino acids. V lost 0 bases to trimming and J lost 7 bases; unmatched junction nucleotides: 8. The germline gives CDR1 SGDLS, CDR2 YYNGEE.

This clone was picked up one time. The chain's CDR3 is CASSLTGTPPETQYF. The CDR3 bases are TGTGCCAGCTCACTCACCGGGACTCCTCCCGAGACCCAGTACTTC. The rearrangement links TRBV18 to TRBJ2-5, with D tentatively TRBD2 (6 bases). This CDR3 is 15 amino acids long. V lost 4 bases to trimming and J lost 5 bases, with 17 bases between them. Germline V gene lookup returns CDR1 KGHSH and CDR2 LQKENI.

This chain joins TRBV4-1 and TRBJ1-2; no clear D. Germline V gives CDR1 MGHRA, CDR2 YSYEKL. CDR3 size: 14 residues. Between the trimmed V and J ends, which lost 4 bases and 2 bases, there was a span of 11 bases. DNA for the CDR3: TGCGCCAGCAGCCCACAGACGGGGAACTATGGCTACACCTTC. It translates to CASSPQTGNYGYTF.

The rearrangement joins TRBV15 to TRBJ2-1; D unresolved. Germline V gene data show CDR1 as LNHNV and CDR2 as YYDKDF (reference sequence). The CDR3 spans 16 residues. V was cut by 8 bases and J by 3 bases, with 20 bases left in between. The CDR3 nucleotides read TGTGCCACCGAAGAGGCAACCATTCCAAGCTACAATGAGCAGTTCTTC. Translated: CATEEATIPSYNEQFF.

CDR3 bases: TGTGCCTGGAGTGCGAGCGGCTATGGCTACACCTTC. It specifies CAWSASGYGYTF. V and J are TRBV30 and TRBJ1-2; D is ambiguous. Germline V gene sequence: CDR1 GTSNPN, CDR2 SVGIG (reference sequence). The V end lost 1 base, the J end lost 4 bases, and 7 bases lay between the germline ends. The CDR3 has 12 amino acids.

V gene TRBV10-3 combines with J gene TRBJ2-7; 9 positions match TRBD2. V was pared by 0 bases and J by 0 bases, with 9 bases of the junction left unmatched. The CDR3 sequence is 18 residues long. CDR1 is ENHRY, CDR2 SYGVKD, per germline. As DNA, the CDR3 is TGTGCCATCAGTGAGTCCCTATTAGCGGGGGAATCCTCCTACGAGCAGTACTTC. Translated, it gives CAISESLLAGESSYEQYF.

The rearrangement uses TRBV27 and TRBJ1-6; perhaps TRBD1 as D (6 bases). CDR1 is MNHEY, CDR2 SMNVEV, per germline (reference sequence). The CDR3 has 16 amino acids. The V end lost 5 bases, the J end lost 8 bases, and 19 bases lay between the germline ends. The CDR3 reads CASSVAQGFGDSPLHF. The DNA for the CDR3 is TGTGCCAGCAGTGTCGCCCAGGGGTTTGGTGATTCACCCCTCCACTTT.

The chain recombines TRBV2 with TRBJ1-4, with 12 bases fitting TRBD1. The length of the CDR3 is 15 residues. The V gene's germline CDR1 is SNHLY and CDR2 FYNNEI. J lost 6 bases, V lost 8 bases, and 7 bases had no gene match. The CDR3 reads CASYYGTGGDEKLFF. As DNA, the CDR3 is TGTGCCAGCTACTACGGGACAGGGGGCGATGAAAAACTGTTTTTT.

The chain joins TRBV27 to TRBJ2-1; possibly TRBD2 for D (6 bases). V lost 0 bases, J lost 3 bases, and 18 bases lay in between. This CDR3 region has 18 residues. The germline CDR1 and CDR2 sequences are MNHEY and SMNVEV (reference sequence). CDR3 sequence reads: CASSLSTVGLPHYNEQFF. The CDR3 coding sequence is TGTGCCAGCAGTTTATCGACAGTAGGACTACCCCACTACAATGAGCAGTTCTTC.

The chain joins TRBV6-5 to TRBJ2-1; 7 bases fit TRBD1. Germline V gene lookup returns CDR1 MNHEY and CDR2 SVGAGI. The CDR3 runs 14 residues. J was trimmed by 6 bases and V by 0 bases; bases with no gene match: 2. CDR3 sequence reads: CASSYSRQGNEQFF. In DNA, the CDR3 is TGTGCCAGCAGTTACTCTCGACAGGGCAATGAGCAGTTCTTC.